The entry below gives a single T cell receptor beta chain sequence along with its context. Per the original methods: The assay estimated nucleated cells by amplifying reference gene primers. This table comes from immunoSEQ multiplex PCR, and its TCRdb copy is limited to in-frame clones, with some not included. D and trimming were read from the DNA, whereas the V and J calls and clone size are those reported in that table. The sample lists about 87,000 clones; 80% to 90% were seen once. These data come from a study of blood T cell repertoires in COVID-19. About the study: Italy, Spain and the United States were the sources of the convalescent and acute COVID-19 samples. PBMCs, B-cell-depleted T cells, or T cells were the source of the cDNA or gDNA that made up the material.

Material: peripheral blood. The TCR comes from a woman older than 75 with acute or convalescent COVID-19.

The chain's CDR3 is CASSQHTYREETQYF. In nucleotides, the CDR3 is TGCGCCAGCAGCCAACATACCTACAGAGAAGAGACCCAGTACTTC. The chain joins TRBV4-1 to TRBJ2-5; D is unresolved. The germline CDR1 and CDR2 sequences are MGHRA and YSYEKL. Trimming stripped 2 bases from V and 3 bases from J, with 13 bases between. This CDR3 has 15 amino acids.